This T cell receptor (beta chain) emerged from a study of blood T cell repertoires in COVID-19. Study-level information: Acute and convalescent COVID-19 samples came from the United States, Italy and Spain. Sample material is recorded as cDNA or gDNA derived from T cells, B-cell-depleted T cells, or PBMCs.

In Seattle, patients joined the study during active infection and were tracked longitudinally. V dropped 5 bases and J dropped 3 bases, with 9 bases sitting between them. The CDR3 runs 13 residues. CDR1 and CDR2 from the germline V gene are ENHRY and SYGVKD. In the authors' workflow: The authors estimated nucleated cell counts from reference gene primer amplification. TCRdb's copy holds only in-frame clones and misses some; the assay was immunoSEQ multiplex PCR. That table furnishes V, J and clone size, whereas the DNA furnished D and trimming. The table includes some 73,000 clones, almost 85% detected once.

This rearrangement joins TRBV10-3 to TRBJ2-3; D is possibly TRBD2 (6 bases). The TCR comes from a man between 50 and 59 years old with COVID-19, enrolled during active disease. The specimen was peripheral blood. CDR3: CAISRDSTDTQYF. As DNA, the CDR3 is TGTGCCATCAGTCGGGACTCAACAGATACGCAGTATTTT.